This T cell receptor beta chain stems from a study of blood T cell repertoires in COVID-19. Between the trimmed V and J ends, which lost 5 bases and 0 bases, there was a span of 11 bases. This CDR3 is 15 amino acids long. CDR1 SGHNT and CDR2 YYREEE come from the germline V gene (reference sequence). Profiled with immunoSEQ multiplex PCR; TCRdb holds only in-frame clones, not every one. Among 100,000 to 150,000 clones, approximately 83% were seen once, and the ten largest hold approximately 10%. The receptor was isolated from a man aged 55 to 69 with acute or convalescent COVID-19. Source material: peripheral blood. The V call is TRBV5-4, the J call TRBJ2-2; D possibly corresponds to TRBD2 (5 bases). In DNA form, the CDR3 reads TGTGCCAGCAGGCGCTCCGGGACGAACACCGGGGAGCTGTTTTTT. Residues: CASRRSGTNTGELFF.